The source of this T cell receptor (beta chain) is a study of T cells in Graves' hyperthyroidism and ophthalmopathy. The investigators amplified TCR beta CDR3 regions from RNA transcripts. The HTBI set primed first-round TCR CDR3 RT-PCR. TCRdb processed the multiplex PCR reads anew with MiXCR; each CDR3 protein has one entry. The sample includes around 540,000 distinct CDR3 sequences, 16% of them seen just once. The CDR3 extends over 13 amino acids. V was shortened by 1 base and J by 8 bases, with 9 bases between the two germline ends. Germline CDR1 is SGHNT and CDR2 is YENEEA. The gene calls are TRBV11-3 and TRBJ1-3; TRBD1 might be the D (5 bases). The sequence came from a woman aged 25 to 39 with Graves' ophthalmopathy. The sequenced material came from blood. Here the CDR3 reads CASSLAGTDTIYF. CDR3 bases: TGTGCCAGCAGCTTAGCAGGGACTGACACCATATATTTT.